This entry lists 23 T cell receptor beta chains sequenced from one sample in a study of Ad26.COV2.S vaccination and SARS-CoV-2 variants. Treatment specified: some 20 received Ad26.COV2.S at low or high dose, single or two shots; several received placebo; per-sample allocation not given. Repertoires come from day 63 after the first vaccine or placebo injection. Repertoires were generated with immunoSEQ multiplex PCR, while TCRdb's copy carries only in-frame clones and drops some. The sample holds a few hundred thousand clones, about 90% seen once. Source: peripheral blood, taken in a trial of Ad26.COV2.S vaccine versus placebo. The receptors come from a person between 18 and 60 years old who received the Ad26.COV2.S COVID-19 vaccine or a placebo.

As concerns this clone: Additional DNA sequences in this sample encode the identical CDR3. The rearrangement links TRBV19 to TRBJ2-7; possible D gene TRBD2, 6 bases. This CDR3 contains 14 residues. CDR1 and CDR2 (germline): LNHDA, SQIVND (reference sequence). V dropped 1 base and J dropped 3 bases, with 10 bases sitting between them. The CDR3 loop is CASSIGAGGYEQYF. The DNA of the CDR3 is TGTGCCAGTAGTATAGGGGCCGGGGGCTACGAGCAGTACTTC.

The chain has TRBV27 and TRBJ2-7; 7 nucleotides agree with TRBD1. V trimming: 6 bases; J trimming: 0 bases; junction bases outside the gene matches: 5. This CDR3 has 14 residues. Looked up from germline, CDR1 is MNHEY and CDR2 is SMNVEV (reference sequence). CDR3 region: CASRPTGSSYEQYF. CDR3 nucleotides: TGTGCCAGCAGACCGACAGGGAGCTCCTACGAGCAGTACTTC.

The gene calls are TRBV6-2 or TRBV6-3 and TRBJ2-7, with D unresolved. Trimming removed 5 bases from V and 2 bases from J, with 7 bases in between. CDR3 length equals 12 residues. The germline gives CDR1 MNHEY, CDR2 SVGEGT. The CDR3 region is CASSTAAYEQYF. The CDR3 DNA is TGTGCCAGCAGTACCGCGGCCTACGAGCAGTACTTC.

The chain uses TRBV10-3 and TRBJ1-2, with D unresolved. There are 12 residues in the CDR3. Germline CDR1 ENHRY, CDR2 SYGVKD. V dropped 2 bases and J dropped 8 bases, with 9 bases sitting between them. The CDR3 DNA is TGTGCCATCAGTGAGGGGATTGAGGGCTACACCTTC. Its translation: CAISEGIEGYTF.

This CDR3 reads CASSLMWAGGQETQYF. The CDR3 region has the DNA TGTGCCAGCAGCTTAATGTGGGCCGGGGGCCAAGAGACCCAGTACTTC. This chain uses TRBV7-2 with TRBJ2-5, with a tentative D call TRBD2 (6 bases). The CDR3 runs 16 residues. V lost 2 bases, J lost 1 base, and 14 bases lay in between. Looked up from germline, CDR1 is SGHTA and CDR2 is FQGNSA.

A single count supports this clone. The CDR3 loop reads CASSSGRGRLEQYF. The CDR3 region has the DNA TGTGCCAGCAGCAGTGGCCGCGGGAGGCTCGAGCAGTACTTC. The chain is built from TRBV11-1 and TRBJ2-7; 8 bases are a match to TRBD2. The length of the CDR3 is 14 residues. The germline CDR1 and CDR2 sequences are SGHAT and FQDESV (reference sequence). V gave up 5 bases and J gave up 6 bases; unmatched junction bases: 9.

J is TRBJ1-2 and V is TRBV6-5; D not certain. Trimming left V 0 bases short and J 10 bases short, with 15 bases between. Per the germline V gene, CDR1 is MNHEY and CDR2 is SVGAGI. This CDR3 comprises 14 residues. The CDR3 DNA sequence: TGTGCCAGCAGTTACTCCCGGGCAAGCGCTTTCTACACCTTC. It encodes CASSYSRASAFYTF.

V and J are TRBV7-3 and TRBJ2-2, with unresolved D. Per the germline V gene, CDR1 is SGHTA and CDR2 is FQGTGA. Trimming removed 6 bases at V and 3 bases at J, with 8 bases between. The CDR3 loop spans 13 amino acids. CDR3 protein: CASSLPYTGELFF. The CDR3 bases are TGTGCCAGCAGTTTACCATACACCGGGGAGCTGTTTTTT.

The chain has TRBV2 and TRBJ1-1; D possibly corresponds to TRBD1 (5 bases). V shed 8 bases and J shed 1 base, with 5 bases lying between them. In germline, CDR1 is SNHLY, CDR2 FYNNEI. CDR3 length: 11 residues. DNA for the CDR3: TGTGCCAGCGGGGGGAACACTGAAGCTTTCTTT. Translation: CASGGNTEAFF.

On this clone itself: The same CDR3 can be traced to other DNA sequences in this sample. This chain connects TRBV5-1 to TRBJ2-2, with 7 bases that match TRBD2. This CDR3 contains 14 residues. J was trimmed by 2 bases and V by 2 bases; bases with no gene match: 0. Per the germline V gene, CDR1 is SGHRS and CDR2 is YFSETQ. The CDR3 loop is CASSLAGNTGELFF. DNA of the CDR3: TGCGCCAGCAGCTTAGCGGGAAACACCGGGGAGCTGTTTTTT.

V is TRBV7-9 and J is TRBJ1-4; tentatively, D is TRBD1 (5 bases). Between the trimmed V and J ends, which lost 5 bases and 8 bases, there was a span of 15 bases. CDR1 and CDR2 from the germline V gene are SEHNR and FQNEAQ (reference sequence). This CDR3 comprises 14 residues. In DNA form, the CDR3 reads TGTGCCAGCAGCCCCGTAAGGGGTGGAGAAAAACTGTTTTTT. Its protein is CASSPVRGGEKLFF.

The V call is TRBV7-9, the J call TRBJ2-7; 7 bases are a match to TRBD2. This CDR3 spans 14 amino acids. V lost 2 bases, J lost 5 bases, and 6 bases stayed unmatched. CDR1 is SEHNR, CDR2 FQNEAQ, per germline (reference sequence). The CDR3, as DNA: TGTGCCAGCAGCTTAAGGGGAGGGGAGGACGAGCAGTACTTC. It codes for CASSLRGGEDEQYF.

This rearrangement joins TRBV6-5 to TRBJ2-7, with 10 bases identical to TRBD2. The CDR3 consists of 15 residues. The V and J ends lost 6 bases and 0 bases, in that order; junction bases with no gene match: 5. CDR1 is MNHEY, CDR2 SVGAGI, per germline. This CDR3 is CASRRGLANSYEQYF. As DNA, the CDR3 is TGTGCCAGCAGGCGGGGACTAGCGAACTCCTACGAGCAGTACTTC.

The chain links TRBV29-1 to TRBJ2-1, with a possible D match to TRBD1 (5 bases). The CDR3 covers 14 residues. Germline assignment: CDR1 SQVTM and CDR2 ANQGSEA. V was cut by 3 bases and J by 5 bases, with 14 bases left in between. In DNA, the CDR3 is TGCAGCGTTGAGACAGCATACCAAAACAATGAGCAGTTCTTC. Protein sequence: CSVETAYQNNEQFF.

This chain connects TRBV30 to TRBJ2-7, with a possible D match to TRBD1 (6 bases). Germline lookup yields CDR1 GTSNPN and CDR2 SVGIG (reference sequence). Trimming removed 1 base at V and 7 bases at J, with 17 bases between. This CDR3 contains 14 residues. Here the CDR3 DNA reads TGTGCCTGGAGTGGGGAAACGGACAGAGGGGAGCAGTACTTC. It yields the protein CAWSGETDRGEQYF.

J is TRBJ2-1 and V is TRBV24-1; 9 nucleotides agree with TRBD1. This CDR3 contains 16 residues. The germline gives CDR1 KGHDR, CDR2 SFDVKD. The V segment lost 1 base and the J segment 5 bases; nucleotides outside the gene matches: 5. CDR3 nucleotides: TGTGCCACCAGTGATTTCCCCGGACAGGGGCACAATGAGCAGTTCTTC. It encodes CATSDFPGQGHNEQFF.

V and J are TRBV19 and TRBJ2-2; unclear D gene. The V end lost 5 bases, the J end lost 5 bases, and 3 bases lay between the germline ends. Germline V gene sequence: CDR1 LNHDA, CDR2 SQIVND (reference sequence). This CDR3 has 11 amino acids. In DNA form, the CDR3 reads TGTGCCAGTAGTCGGACCGGGGAGCTGTTTTTT. Translation: CASSRTGELFF.

This chain connects TRBV7-6 to TRBJ2-7; 14 positions match TRBD2. V was clipped by 2 bases and J by 4 bases; unmatched bases: 16. Germline CDR1 reads SGHVS; CDR2 reads FNYEAQ. The CDR3 length is 20 residues. The CDR3 nucleotides are TGTGCCAGCAGCTTAATCGGGGCAGGGGGGACTAGCGGGAGACTTTACGAGCAGTACTTC. Protein: CASSLIGAGGTSGRLYEQYF.

This clone came up once. The genes are TRBV28 and TRBJ2-5; D is perhaps TRBD2 (5 bases). Germline CDR1 reads MDHEN; CDR2 reads SYDVKM. The CDR3 loop spans 14 amino acids. The V end was cut by 10 bases, the J end by 1 base, with 16 bases between. The CDR3: CATSVWSGQETQYF. The CDR3, as DNA: TGTGCCACAAGCGTGTGGAGCGGCCAAGAGACCCAGTACTTC.

This chain joins TRBV5-4 and TRBJ2-7, with a tentative D call TRBD1 (5 bases). Germline V gene lookup returns CDR1 SGHNT and CDR2 YYREEE (reference sequence). The CDR3 spans 15 residues. The V and J ends lost 5 bases and 3 bases respectively, with 18 bases between them. CDR3 in amino acids: CASSLPAGLFYEQYF. The CDR3 region has the DNA TGTGCCAGCAGTCTACCGGCAGGGCTATTCTACGAGCAGTACTTC. Using reference TRBV5-4 and TRBJ2-7 for the parts outside the CDR3, the full variable domain is ETGVTQSPTHLIKTRGQQVTLRCSSQSGHNTVSWYQQALGQGPQFIFQYYREEENGRGNFPPRFSGLQFPNYSSELNVNALELDDSALYLCASSLPAGLFYEQYFGPGTRLTVT.

The chain combines TRBV10-3 with TRBJ2-3, with TRBD1 as a possible D gene (6 bases). Germline CDR1 ENHRY, CDR2 SYGVKD. V shed 4 bases and J shed 5 bases, with 13 bases lying between them. This CDR3 region has 14 residues. The CDR3 here is CAISGGRGGDTQYF. The CDR3 DNA sequence: TGTGCCATCAGTGGAGGCAGGGGTGGAGATACGCAGTATTTT.

V gene TRBV29-1 combines with J gene TRBJ2-7, with a tentative D call TRBD2 (6 bases). The V gene's germline CDR1 is SQVTM and CDR2 ANQGSEA. Trimming left V 4 bases short and J 6 bases short, with 16 bases between. This CDR3 region has 13 residues. The CDR3 region is CSVVSGATSEQYF. In nucleotides, the CDR3 is TGCAGCGTTGTGTCGGGAGCGACATCCGAGCAGTACTTC.

V and J are TRBV5-6 and TRBJ2-1; 13 bases align to TRBD2. The CDR3 is 16 amino acids. Trimming at V came to 1 base and at J to 4 bases, leaving 2 bases not matched to a gene. The germline gives CDR1 SGHDT, CDR2 YYEEEE. The CDR3 loop reads CASSLTSGRVYNEQFF. The CDR3 DNA follows: TGTGCCAGCAGCTTGACTAGCGGGAGGGTTTACAATGAGCAGTTCTTC.